The T cell receptor beta chain described here comes from a study of regulatory T cells in long-lasting Graves disease. At the level of the study: Graves' patients, newly diagnosed, had taken antithyroid drugs under 3 months.

The authors built TCR beta libraries using iRepertoire HTBI primers and Arm-PCR of CDR3 regions. Using its own MiXCR run on the multiplex PCR reads, TCRdb lists one record per CDR3 protein. The sample contains some 250,000 distinct CDR3 sequences, just over 20% of which appear only once. The time point here: newly diagnosed GD, antithyroid drugs for less than 3 months. RNA extracted from PBMCs served as the sequencing template. As collected, the peripheral blood samples measured about 9.2 milliliters each and went into EDTA tubes. Study-wide points: A limited number of samples was an acknowledged limitation.

Germline V gene data show CDR1 as MGHRA and CDR2 as YSYEKL. The CDR3 runs to 17 residues. Points on this clonotype: Its antigen is undetermined. The junction shows a germline mismatch at one end, possibly a read error.

The specimen comprised peripheral blood mononuclear cells (PBMCs), sampled at new diagnosis, from a patient treated with antithyroid drugs. The rearrangement uses TRBV4-1 and TRBJ1-5, with D hard to call. The clonotype comes from a female donor with Graves disease. CDR3 region: CASSQDPAGGQNQPQHF. CDR3 sequence (DNA): TGTGCCAGCAGCCAAGATCCCGCCGGTGGCCAGAATCAGCCCCAGCATTTT.